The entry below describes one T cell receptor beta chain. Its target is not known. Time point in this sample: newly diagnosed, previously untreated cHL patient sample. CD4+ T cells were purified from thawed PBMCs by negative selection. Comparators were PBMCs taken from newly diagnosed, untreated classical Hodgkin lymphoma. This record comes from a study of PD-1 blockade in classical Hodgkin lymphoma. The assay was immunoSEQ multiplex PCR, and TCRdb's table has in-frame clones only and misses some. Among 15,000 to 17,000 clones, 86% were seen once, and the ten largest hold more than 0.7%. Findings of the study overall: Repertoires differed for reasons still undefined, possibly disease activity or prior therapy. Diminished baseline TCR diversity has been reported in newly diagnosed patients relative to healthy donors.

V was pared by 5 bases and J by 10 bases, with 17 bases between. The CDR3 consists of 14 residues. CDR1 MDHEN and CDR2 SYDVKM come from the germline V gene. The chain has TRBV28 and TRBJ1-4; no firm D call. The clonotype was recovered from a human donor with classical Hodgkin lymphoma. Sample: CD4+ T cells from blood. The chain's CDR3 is CASSAGHIRGKLFF. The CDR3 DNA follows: TGTGCCAGCAGTGCCGGTCATATTCGAGGAAAACTGTTTTTT.